Below, 23 T cell receptor beta chains from the same sample are listed, as sequenced in a study of blood T cell repertoires in COVID-19. Profiled with immunoSEQ multiplex PCR; TCRdb holds only in-frame clones, not every one. This table has 150,000 to 200,000 clones, 65% to 80% appearing once. The sample was PBMCs or T cells enriched from blood (not recorded which). These receptors came from a woman aged 70-85 years in a cohort exposed to, infected with or recovered from COVID-19 (not recorded which).

The rearrangement joins TRBV12-5 to TRBJ2-5; no definite D call. This CDR3 comprises 13 residues. Germline CDR1 and CDR2: LGHNT and FRNRAP. V shed 6 bases and J shed 7 bases, with 15 bases lying between them. CDR3 in DNA: TGTGCTAGTGGCCCCAGGCAGCATGGGACCCAGTACTTC. Amino acids: CASGPRQHGTQYF.

This clone was found once. The chain is built from TRBV5-1 and TRBJ1-2; 9 bases line up with TRBD1. The V segment lost 3 bases and the J segment 7 bases; nucleotides outside the gene matches: 10. Per the germline V gene, CDR1 is SGHRS and CDR2 is YFSETQ. CDR3 length: 15 amino acids. The CDR3 is CASSSSGQGGGGYTF. CDR3 nucleotide sequence: TGCGCCAGCAGCTCATCGGGACAGGGTGGAGGTGGCTACACCTTC.

The rearrangement joins TRBV5-1 to TRBJ2-1; the match to TRBD2 covers 11 bases. Germline-derived CDR1 and CDR2 are SGHRS and YFSETQ. This CDR3 region has 19 residues. The V segment lost 4 bases and the J segment 0 bases; nucleotides outside the gene matches: 12. The CDR3 nucleotides are TGCGCCAGCAGCGTTTCCGGGACTAGCGGCCCGAGCTCCTACAATGAGCAGTTCTTC. It translates to CASSVSGTSGPSSYNEQFF.

The chain combines TRBV29-1 with TRBJ2-5, with D unclear. Germline CDR1 reads SQVTM; CDR2 reads ANQGSEA. V gave up 3 bases and J gave up 1 base, with 6 bases separating them. This CDR3 region has 12 residues. The CDR3 DNA reads as TGCAGCGTTGACCGACTCCAAGAGACCCAGTACTTC. It translates to CSVDRLQETQYF.

The V gene is TRBV15, the J gene TRBJ2-5; D is possibly TRBD1 (6 bases). The germline V and J ends were trimmed by 0 bases and 1 base, with 15 bases remaining between them. The CDR3 consists of 17 residues. The germline CDR1 and CDR2 sequences are LNHNV and YYDKDF (reference sequence). CDR3 nucleotide sequence: TGTGCCACCAGCAGAGATCCTCGCCAGGGGTTCCAAGAGACCCAGTACTTC. Translation: CATSRDPRQGFQETQYF.

The chain links TRBV5-1 to TRBJ1-4, with a tentative D call TRBD1 (6 bases). CDR3 size: 15 residues. CDR1 is SGHRS and CDR2 is YFSETQ in the germline V gene. Trimming removed 0 bases at V and 4 bases at J, with 10 bases between. The CDR3 DNA is TGCGCCAGCAGCTTGGCGACAGGCCTTAATGAAAAACTGTTTTTT. This translates into CASSLATGLNEKLFF.

The chain couples TRBV4-2 to TRBJ2-1; D gene uncertain. V shed 3 bases and J shed 3 bases, with 9 bases lying between them. From germline, CDR1 is LGHNA and CDR2 YNFKEQ. The CDR3 is 14 residues long. DNA for the CDR3: TGTGCCAGCAGCCAGGCAGGTGTCTACAATGAGCAGTTCTTC. It is translated as CASSQAGVYNEQFF.

The CDR3 spells CATSRVGGSLSGNTIYF. CDR3 bases: TGTGCCACCAGCAGAGTTGGCGGATCCCTCTCTGGAAACACCATATATTTT. J is TRBJ1-3 and V is TRBV15, with D unresolved. CDR1 is LNHNV and CDR2 is YYDKDF in the germline V gene (reference sequence). This CDR3 spans 17 amino acids. V was shortened by 1 base and J by 0 bases, with 13 bases between the two germline ends.

This clone was counted between two and nine times. The chain joins TRBV6-5 to TRBJ2-4; TRBD1 matches at 9 bases. CDR3 length: 14 residues. After removal of 6 bases from V and 8 bases from J, the junction contained 8 bases not matched to a gene. Germline values: CDR1 MNHEY, CDR2 SVGAGI. DNA of the CDR3: TGTGCCAGCAGCCCCCGGGACAGGGTCGACATTCAGTACTTC. Translated, it gives CASSPRDRVDIQYF.

This clone was counted a single time. The genes are TRBV7-3 and TRBJ1-3; TRBD1 matches 7 bases. The CDR3 length is 15 residues. Per the germline V gene, CDR1 is SGHTA and CDR2 is FQGTGA. V gave up 5 bases and J gave up 2 bases; unmatched junction bases: 6. The CDR3: CASSQGTAAGNTIYF. CDR3 nucleotide sequence: TGTGCCAGCAGCCAAGGGACAGCCGCTGGAAACACCATATATTTT.

This chain joins TRBV9 and TRBJ2-3; TRBD1 aligns across 9 bases. Germline V gene lookup returns CDR1 SGDLS and CDR2 YYNGEE. V shed 2 bases and J 5 bases; nucleotides not matched to a gene: 3. This CDR3 contains 14 residues. The CDR3 nucleotides are TGTGCCAGCAGCGTGCGACAGGGGGGAGATACGCAGTATTTT. It encodes CASSVRQGGDTQYF.

The gene calls are TRBV7-8 and TRBJ1-5; D is undetermined. Trimming cost V 5 bases and J 7 bases, with 15 bases left between them. The CDR3 sequence is 14 residues long. The V gene's germline CDR1 is SGHVS and CDR2 FQNEAQ. The CDR3: CASSRSGVEQPQHF. Written as DNA, the CDR3 is TGTGCCAGCAGCCGGTCCGGGGTAGAGCAGCCCCAGCATTTT.

The rearrangement joins TRBV5-1 to TRBJ2-3, with a weak D call TRBD1 (5 bases). Germline CDR1 SGHRS, CDR2 YFSETQ. V dropped 0 bases and J dropped 6 bases, with 14 bases sitting between them. CDR3 length equals 15 residues. In nucleotides, the CDR3 is TGCGCCAGCAGCTTGGCTTCCGCGTCAGGGGATACGCAGTATTTT. The encoded protein is CASSLASASGDTQYF.

The gene calls are TRBV3-1 (or the pseudogene TRBV3-2) and TRBJ2-7; possibly TRBD2 for D (5 bases). Trimming cost V 4 bases and J 4 bases, with 20 bases left between them. Germline CDR1 and CDR2: LGHDT and YNNKEL (reference sequence). The CDR3 has 16 residues. CDR3 in DNA: TGTGCCAGCAGCCCCATGAGGGCAGGCGTCGGGTACGAGCAGTACTTC. Translated: CASSPMRAGVGYEQYF.

CDR3 in amino acids: CASSTQGAEETQYF. The DNA for the CDR3 is TGTGCCAGCAGCACACAGGGGGCAGAAGAGACCCAGTACTTC. This chain joins TRBV5-4 and TRBJ2-5, with TRBD1 identical over 9 bases. Germline CDR1 and CDR2: SGHNT and YYREEE (reference sequence). The CDR3 covers 14 residues. With V trimmed by 4 bases and J by 3 bases, 4 bases remained unmatched. Together with reference TRBV5-4 and TRBJ2-5, the CDR3 gives the full variable domain: ETGVTQSPTHLIKTRGQQVTLRCSSQSGHNTVSWYQQALGQGPQFIFQYYREEENGRGNFPPRFSGLQFPNYSSELNVNALELDDSALYLCASSTQGAEETQYFGPGTRLLVL.

This chain connects TRBV7-3 to TRBJ2-3; maybe TRBD1 (5 bases). The CDR3 has 15 amino acids. V was shortened by 3 bases and J by 3 bases, with 13 bases between the two germline ends. CDR1 is SGHTA, CDR2 FQGTGA, per germline. The CDR3 nucleotides read TGTGCCAGCAGCTTTTCAGGGTATGAAACAGATACGCAGTATTTT. Translated: CASSFSGYETDTQYF. The full variable domain, its missing parts supplied by reference TRBV7-3 and TRBJ2-3, is GAGVSQTPSNKVTEKGKYVELRCDPISGHTALYWYRQSLGQGPEFLIYFQGTGAADDSGLPNDRFFAVRPEGSVSTLKIQRTERGDSAVYLCASSFSGYETDTQYFGPGTRLTVL.

The chain combines TRBV4-1 with TRBJ2-7; weak D call: TRBD2 (6 bases). This CDR3 comprises 16 residues. V shed 1 base and J shed 3 bases, with 16 bases lying between them. Germline V gene data show CDR1 as MGHRA and CDR2 as YSYEKL. The CDR3 DNA sequence: TGCGCCAGCAGCCAAGCCGGGGGTTCGCTAGACTACGAGCAGTACTTC. Translating gives CASSQAGGSLDYEQYF.

The rearrangement joins TRBV28 to TRBJ2-7; D possibly corresponds to TRBD2 (6 bases). V lost 3 bases, J lost 7 bases, and 19 bases lay in between. Per the germline V gene, CDR1 is MDHEN and CDR2 is SYDVKM. CDR3 length: 15 amino acids. CDR3 sequence: CASSFPDAGQKEQYF. The CDR3 coding sequence is TGTGCCAGCAGTTTCCCCGATGCGGGGCAGAAAGAGCAGTACTTC.

This chain joins TRBV14 and TRBJ1-6, with D maybe TRBD1 (5 bases). V lost 4 bases and J lost 5, with 9 bases in between. Germline assignment: CDR1 SGHDN and CDR2 FVKESK. The CDR3 has 14 amino acids. In DNA, the CDR3 is TGTGCCAGCAGCCGACAGCTTCATAATTCACCCCTCCACTTT. It codes for CASSRQLHNSPLHF.

The chain joins TRBV30 to TRBJ2-2, with 10 bases lining up with TRBD1. Looked up from germline, CDR1 is GTSNPN and CDR2 is SVGIG (reference sequence). V dropped 4 bases and J dropped 7; count of bases not matched to a gene: 6. This CDR3 region has 14 residues. CDR3 DNA: TGTGCCTGGAACCGGGACAGGGGTTTCGGGGAGCTGTTTTTT. As protein: CAWNRDRGFGELFF.

The sample holds one count of this clone. The chain links TRBV11-2 to TRBJ2-3; 13 bases are shared with TRBD2. The CDR3 runs 15 residues. V dropped 5 bases and J dropped 10; count of bases not matched to a gene: 9. Germline assignment: CDR1 SGHAT and CDR2 FQNNGV. The chain's CDR3 is CASSIRTSGSYAQYF. CDR3 sequence (DNA): TGTGCCAGCAGCATCCGGACTAGCGGGAGTTACGCGCAGTATTTT.

This clone has a single count. The chain is built from TRBV6-1 and TRBJ2-7, with D maybe TRBD2 (6 bases). The V end lost 5 bases, the J end lost 5 bases, and 13 bases lay between the germline ends. The CDR3 loop spans 13 amino acids. Looked up from germline, CDR1 is MNHNS and CDR2 is SASEGT. Written as DNA, the CDR3 is TGTGCCAGCAGTTTCACCGGGAGCAACGAGCAGTACTTC. Its protein product is CASSFTGSNEQYF.

This clone has just a few counts. J is TRBJ2-1 and V is TRBV5-1; 8 nucleotides match TRBD2. The CDR3 runs 14 residues. Trimming at V came to 3 bases and at J to 9 bases, leaving 8 bases not matched to a gene. Germline assignment: CDR1 SGHRS and CDR2 YFSETQ. In DNA form, the CDR3 reads TGCGCCAGCAGCTCCGGGACGGGAGGGGGTGAGCAGTTCTTC. It translates to CASSSGTGGGEQFF.